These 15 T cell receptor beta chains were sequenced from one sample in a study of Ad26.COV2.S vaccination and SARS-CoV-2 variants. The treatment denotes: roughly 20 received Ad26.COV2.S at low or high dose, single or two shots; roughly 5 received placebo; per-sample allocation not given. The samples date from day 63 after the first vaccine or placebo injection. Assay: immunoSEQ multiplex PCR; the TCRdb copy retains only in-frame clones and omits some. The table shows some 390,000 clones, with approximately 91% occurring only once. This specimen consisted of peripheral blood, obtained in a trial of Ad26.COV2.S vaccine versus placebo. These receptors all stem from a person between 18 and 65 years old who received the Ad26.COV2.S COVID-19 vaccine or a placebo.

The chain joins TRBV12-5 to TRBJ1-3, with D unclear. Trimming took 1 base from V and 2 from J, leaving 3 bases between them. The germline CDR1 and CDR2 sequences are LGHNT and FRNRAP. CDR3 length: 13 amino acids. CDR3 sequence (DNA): TGTGCTAGTGGTTTGGGGGCTGGAAACACCATATATTTT. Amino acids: CASGLGAGNTIYF.

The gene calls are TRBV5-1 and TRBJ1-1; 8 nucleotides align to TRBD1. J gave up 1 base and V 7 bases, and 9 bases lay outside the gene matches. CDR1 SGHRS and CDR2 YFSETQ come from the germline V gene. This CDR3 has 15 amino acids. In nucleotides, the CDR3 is TGCGCCAGCTCCGACAGGGGCGAGTGGAACACTGAAGCTTTCTTT. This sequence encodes CASSDRGEWNTEAFF.

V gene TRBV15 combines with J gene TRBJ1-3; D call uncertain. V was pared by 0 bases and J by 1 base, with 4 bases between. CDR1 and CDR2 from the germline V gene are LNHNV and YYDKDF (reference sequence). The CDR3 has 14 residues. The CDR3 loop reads CATSRESSGNTIYF. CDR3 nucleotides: TGTGCCACCAGCAGAGAATCATCTGGAAACACCATATATTTT.

CDR3 bases: TGTGCCAGCAGCGACAGGGGGAATGGCTACACCTTC. Its protein product is CASSDRGNGYTF. This chain connects TRBV9 to TRBJ1-2; TRBD1 matches 8 bases. The V gene's germline CDR1 is SGDLS and CDR2 YYNGEE. The CDR3 sequence is 12 residues long. Trimming removed 3 bases from V and 6 bases from J; junction bases left unmatched: 1.

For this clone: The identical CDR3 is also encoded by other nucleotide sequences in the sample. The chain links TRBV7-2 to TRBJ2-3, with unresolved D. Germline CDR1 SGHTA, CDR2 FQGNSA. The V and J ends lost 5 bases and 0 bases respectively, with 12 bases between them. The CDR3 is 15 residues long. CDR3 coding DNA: TGTGCCAGCAGCCTGCGAGGTCCTAGCACAGATACGCAGTATTTT. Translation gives CASSLRGPSTDTQYF.

The CDR3 region is CASSGGGTTNEKLFF. The CDR3 region has the DNA TGCGCCAGCAGCGGTGGAGGTACTACTAATGAAAAACTGTTTTTT. The chain couples TRBV5-1 to TRBJ1-4; D gene unclear. The CDR3 totals 15 residues. The V end lost 4 bases, the J end lost 2 bases, and 12 bases lay between the germline ends. CDR1 is SGHRS and CDR2 is YFSETQ in the germline V gene. Variable domain in full (rest from reference TRBV5-1 and TRBJ1-4): KAGVTQTPRYLIKTRGQQVTLSCSPISGHRSVSWYQQTPGQGLQFLFEYFSETQRNKGNFPGRFSGRQFSNSRSEMNVSTLELGDSALYLCASSGGGTTNEKLFFGSGTQLSVL.

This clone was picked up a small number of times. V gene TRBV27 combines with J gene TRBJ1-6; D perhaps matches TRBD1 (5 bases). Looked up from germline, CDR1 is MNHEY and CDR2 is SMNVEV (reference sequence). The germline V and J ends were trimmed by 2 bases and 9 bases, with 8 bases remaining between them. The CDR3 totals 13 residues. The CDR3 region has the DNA TGTGCCAGCAGTTTAAGGGACGGTTCACCCCTCCACTTT. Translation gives CASSLRDGSPLHF.

CDR3 protein: CASSPPLGTAGMNTEAFF. CDR3 sequence (DNA): TGTGCCAGCTCACCACCCCTCGGGACAGCGGGGATGAACACTGAAGCTTTCTTT. The genes are TRBV18 and TRBJ1-1; 7 bases match TRBD1. The CDR3 consists of 18 residues. Unmatched junction bases numbered 10, after V lost 0 bases and J lost 0 bases. CDR1 is KGHSH and CDR2 is LQKENI in the germline V gene.

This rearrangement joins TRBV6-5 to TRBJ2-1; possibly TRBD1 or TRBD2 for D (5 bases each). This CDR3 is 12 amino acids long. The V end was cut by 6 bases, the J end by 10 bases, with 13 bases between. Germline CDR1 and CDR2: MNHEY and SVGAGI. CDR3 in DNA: TGTGCCAGCAGCCCCGGGGCTGGAGAGCAGTTCTTC. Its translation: CASSPGAGEQFF.

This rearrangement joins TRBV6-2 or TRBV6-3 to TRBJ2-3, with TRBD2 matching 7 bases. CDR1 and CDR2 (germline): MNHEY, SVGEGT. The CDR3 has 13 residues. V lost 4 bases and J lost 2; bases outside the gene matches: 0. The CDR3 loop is CASSWDYTDTQYF. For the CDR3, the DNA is TGTGCCAGCAGTTGGGACTACACAGATACGCAGTATTTT.

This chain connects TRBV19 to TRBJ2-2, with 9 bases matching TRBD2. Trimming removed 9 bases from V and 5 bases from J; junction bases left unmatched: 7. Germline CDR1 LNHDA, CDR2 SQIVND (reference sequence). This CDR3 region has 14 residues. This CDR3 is CASFSGGGTGELFF. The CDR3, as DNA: TGTGCCAGCTTTAGCGGGGGAGGTACCGGGGAGCTGTTTTTT.

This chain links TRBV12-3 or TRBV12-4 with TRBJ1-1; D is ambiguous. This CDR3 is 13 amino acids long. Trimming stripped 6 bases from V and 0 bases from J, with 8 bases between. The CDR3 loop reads CASSPHVNTEAFF. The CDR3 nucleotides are TGTGCCAGCAGCCCCCATGTGAACACTGAAGCTTTCTTT.

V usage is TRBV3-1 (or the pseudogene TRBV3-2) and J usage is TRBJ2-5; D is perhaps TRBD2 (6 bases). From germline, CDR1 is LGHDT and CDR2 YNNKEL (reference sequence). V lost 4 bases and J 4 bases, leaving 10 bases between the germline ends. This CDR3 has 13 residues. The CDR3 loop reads CASSPSGGETQYF. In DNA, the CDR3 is TGTGCCAGCAGCCCCTCCGGGGGAGAGACCCAGTACTTC.

CDR3 loop: CASAGQVANYGYTF. DNA for the CDR3: TGTGCCAGCGCGGGACAGGTAGCTAACTATGGCTACACCTTC. The chain links TRBV2 to TRBJ1-2; 8 bases map to TRBD1. The V segment lost 8 bases and the J segment 0 bases; nucleotides outside the gene matches: 5. The CDR3 extends over 14 amino acids. CDR1 is SNHLY and CDR2 is FYNNEI in the germline V gene.

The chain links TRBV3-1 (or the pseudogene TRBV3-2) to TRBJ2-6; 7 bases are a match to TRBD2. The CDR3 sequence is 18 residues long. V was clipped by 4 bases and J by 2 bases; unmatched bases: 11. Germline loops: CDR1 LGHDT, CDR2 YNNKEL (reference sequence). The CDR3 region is CASSPEFGGGAGANVLTF. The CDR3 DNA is TGTGCCAGCAGCCCAGAATTCGGCGGGGGAGCTGGGGCCAACGTCCTGACTTTC.